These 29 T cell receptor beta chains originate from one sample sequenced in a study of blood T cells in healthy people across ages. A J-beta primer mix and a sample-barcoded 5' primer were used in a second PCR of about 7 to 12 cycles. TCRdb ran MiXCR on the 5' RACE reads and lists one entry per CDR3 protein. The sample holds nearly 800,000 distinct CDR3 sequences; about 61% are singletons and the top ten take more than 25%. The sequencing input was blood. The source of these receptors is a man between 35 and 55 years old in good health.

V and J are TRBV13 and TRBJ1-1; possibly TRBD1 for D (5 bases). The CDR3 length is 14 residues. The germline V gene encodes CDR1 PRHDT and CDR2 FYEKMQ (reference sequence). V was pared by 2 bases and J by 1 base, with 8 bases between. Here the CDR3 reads CASSLSQGNTEAFF. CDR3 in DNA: TGTGCCAGCAGCTTAAGCCAGGGGAACACTGAAGCTTTCTTT.

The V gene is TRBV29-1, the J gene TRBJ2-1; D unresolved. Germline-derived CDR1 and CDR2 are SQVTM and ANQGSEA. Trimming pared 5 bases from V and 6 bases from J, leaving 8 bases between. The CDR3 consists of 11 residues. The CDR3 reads CSVLPSNEQFF. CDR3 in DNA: TGCAGCGTTTTACCGAGCAATGAGCAGTTCTTC.

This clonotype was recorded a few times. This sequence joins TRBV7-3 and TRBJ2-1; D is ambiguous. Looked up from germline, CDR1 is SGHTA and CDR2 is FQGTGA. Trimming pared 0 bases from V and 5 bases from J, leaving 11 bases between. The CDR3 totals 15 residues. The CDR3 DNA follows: TGTGCCAGCAGCTTAACGGTCGGTGGGGACAATGAGCAGTTCTTC. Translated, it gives CASSLTVGGDNEQFF.

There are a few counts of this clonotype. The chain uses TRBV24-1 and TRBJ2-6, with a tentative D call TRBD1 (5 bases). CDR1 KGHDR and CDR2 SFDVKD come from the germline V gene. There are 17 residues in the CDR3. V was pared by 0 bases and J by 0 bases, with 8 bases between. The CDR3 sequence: CATSDLKGNSGANVLTF. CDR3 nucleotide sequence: TGTGCCACCAGTGATTTGAAGGGGAACTCTGGGGCCAACGTCCTGACTTTC.

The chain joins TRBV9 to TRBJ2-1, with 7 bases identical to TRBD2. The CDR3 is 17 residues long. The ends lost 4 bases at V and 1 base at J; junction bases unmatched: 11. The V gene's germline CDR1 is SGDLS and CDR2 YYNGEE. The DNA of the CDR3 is TGTGCCAGCAGCCCGCGGCTAGCGGTTCCATCCTACAATGAGCAGTTCTTC. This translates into CASSPRLAVPSYNEQFF.

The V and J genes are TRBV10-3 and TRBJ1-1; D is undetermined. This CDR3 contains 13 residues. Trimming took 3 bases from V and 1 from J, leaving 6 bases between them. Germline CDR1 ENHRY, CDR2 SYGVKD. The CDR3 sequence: CAISDTKNTEAFF. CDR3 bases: TGTGCCATCAGTGACACCAAGAACACTGAAGCTTTCTTT.

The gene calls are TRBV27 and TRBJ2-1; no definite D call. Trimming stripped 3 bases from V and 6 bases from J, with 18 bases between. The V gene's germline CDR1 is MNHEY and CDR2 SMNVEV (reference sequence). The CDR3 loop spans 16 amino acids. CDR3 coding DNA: TGTGCCAGCAGTTTCTCCTCCGGAATGTTGGGCAATGAGCAGTTCTTC. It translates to CASSFSSGMLGNEQFF.

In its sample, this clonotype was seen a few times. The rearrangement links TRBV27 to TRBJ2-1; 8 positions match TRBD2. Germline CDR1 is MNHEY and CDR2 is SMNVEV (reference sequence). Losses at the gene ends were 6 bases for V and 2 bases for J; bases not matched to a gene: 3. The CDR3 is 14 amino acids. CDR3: CASSELAAYNEQFF. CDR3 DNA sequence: TGTGCCAGCAGCGAACTAGCGGCCTACAATGAGCAGTTCTTC.

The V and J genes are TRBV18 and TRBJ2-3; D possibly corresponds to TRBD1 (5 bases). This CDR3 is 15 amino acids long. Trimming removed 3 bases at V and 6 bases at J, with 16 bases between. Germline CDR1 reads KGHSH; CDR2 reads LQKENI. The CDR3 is CASSPSQGAGDTQYF. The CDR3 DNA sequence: TGTGCCAGCTCACCCTCCCAGGGCGCTGGTGATACGCAGTATTTT. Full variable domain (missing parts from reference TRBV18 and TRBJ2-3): NAGVMQNPRHLVRRRGQEARLRCSPMKGHSHVYWYRQLPEEGLKFMVYLQKENIIDESGMPKERFSAEFPKEGPSILRIQQVVRGDSAAYFCASSPSQGAGDTQYFGPGTRLTVL.

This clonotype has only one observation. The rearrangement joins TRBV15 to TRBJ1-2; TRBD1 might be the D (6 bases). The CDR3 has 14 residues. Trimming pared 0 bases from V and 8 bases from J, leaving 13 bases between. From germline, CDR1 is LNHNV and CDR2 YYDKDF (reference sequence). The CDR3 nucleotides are TGTGCCACCAGCAGAGATCCTACAGGGAACGGCTACACCTTC. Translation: CATSRDPTGNGYTF.

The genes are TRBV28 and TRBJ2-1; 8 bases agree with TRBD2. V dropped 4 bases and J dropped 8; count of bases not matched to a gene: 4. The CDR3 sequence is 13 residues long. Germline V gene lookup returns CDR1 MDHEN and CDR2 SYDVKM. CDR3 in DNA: TGTGCCAGCAGTTCCGGGACTAGGGATGAGCAGTTCTTC. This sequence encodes CASSSGTRDEQFF. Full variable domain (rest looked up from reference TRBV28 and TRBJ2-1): DVKVTQSSRYLVKRTGEKVFLECVQDMDHENMFWYRQDPGLGLRLIYFSYDVKMKEKGDIPEGYSVSREKKERFSLILESASTNQTSMYLCASSSGTRDEQFFGPGTRLTVL.

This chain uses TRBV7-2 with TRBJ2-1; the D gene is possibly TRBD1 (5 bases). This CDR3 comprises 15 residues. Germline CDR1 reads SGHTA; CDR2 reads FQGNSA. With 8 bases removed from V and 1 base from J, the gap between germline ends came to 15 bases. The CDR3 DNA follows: TGTGCCAGCGGACAATTCGGGTTGTCCTACAATGAGCAGTTCTTC. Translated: CASGQFGLSYNEQFF. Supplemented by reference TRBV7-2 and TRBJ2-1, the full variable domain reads GAGVSQSPSNKVTEKGKDVELRCDPISGHTALYWYRQSLGQGLEFLIYFQGNSAPDKSGLPSDRFSAERTGGSVSTLTIQRTQQEDSAVYLCASGQFGLSYNEQFFGPGTRLTVL.

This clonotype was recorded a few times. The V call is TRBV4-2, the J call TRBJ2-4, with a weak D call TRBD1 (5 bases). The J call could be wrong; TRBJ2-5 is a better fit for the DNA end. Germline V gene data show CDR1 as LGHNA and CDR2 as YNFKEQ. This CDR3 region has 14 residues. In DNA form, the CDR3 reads TGTGCCAGCAGCCAAGAGTCCAGGGAAGAGACCCAGTACTTC. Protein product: CASSQESREETQYF.

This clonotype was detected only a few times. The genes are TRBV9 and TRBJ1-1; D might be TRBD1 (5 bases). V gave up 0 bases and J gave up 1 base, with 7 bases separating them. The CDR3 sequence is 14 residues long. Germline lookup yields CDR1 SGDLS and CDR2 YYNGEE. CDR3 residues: CASSVGGQNTEAFF. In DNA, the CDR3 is TGTGCCAGCAGCGTAGGAGGACAGAACACTGAAGCTTTCTTT.

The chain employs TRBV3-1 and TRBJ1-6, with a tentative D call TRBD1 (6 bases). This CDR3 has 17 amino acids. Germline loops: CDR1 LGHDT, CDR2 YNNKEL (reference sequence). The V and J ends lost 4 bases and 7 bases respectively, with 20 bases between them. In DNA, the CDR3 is TGTGCCAGCAGCCCGACTGCAGGGCGGGGGGCAAATTCACCCCTCCACTTT. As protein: CASSPTAGRGANSPLHF.

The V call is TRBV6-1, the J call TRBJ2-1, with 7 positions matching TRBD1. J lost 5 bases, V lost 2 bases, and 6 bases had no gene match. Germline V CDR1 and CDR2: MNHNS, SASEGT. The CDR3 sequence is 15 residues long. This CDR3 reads CASSESDRTHNEQFF. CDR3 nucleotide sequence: TGTGCCAGCAGTGAATCGGACAGGACCCACAATGAGCAGTTCTTC.

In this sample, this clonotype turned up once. CDR3 bases: TGTGCCAGCACCCAAGTCGGGGCCTACTACAATGAGCAGTTCTTC. Encoded protein: CASTQVGAYYNEQFF. The V and J genes are TRBV28 and TRBJ2-1; the D gene could be TRBD1 or TRBD2 (5 bases each). V lost 7 bases to trimming and J lost 3 bases, with 16 bases between them. In germline, CDR1 is MDHEN, CDR2 SYDVKM. The CDR3 runs 15 residues.

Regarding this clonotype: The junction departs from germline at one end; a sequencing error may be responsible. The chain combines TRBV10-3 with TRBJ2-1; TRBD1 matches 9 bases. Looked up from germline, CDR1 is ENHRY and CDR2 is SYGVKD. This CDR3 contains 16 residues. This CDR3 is CAIGEIGGQGTNEQFF. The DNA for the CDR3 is TGTGCCATCGGTGAGATAGGCGGACAGGGGACCAATGAGCAGTTCTTC.

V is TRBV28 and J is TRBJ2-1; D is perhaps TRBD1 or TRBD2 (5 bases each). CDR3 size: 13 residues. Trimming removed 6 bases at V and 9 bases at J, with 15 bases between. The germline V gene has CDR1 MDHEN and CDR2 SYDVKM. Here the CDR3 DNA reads TGTGCCAGCAGCCCAACGGGGCGTGGTGAGCAGTTCTTC. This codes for CASSPTGRGEQFF.

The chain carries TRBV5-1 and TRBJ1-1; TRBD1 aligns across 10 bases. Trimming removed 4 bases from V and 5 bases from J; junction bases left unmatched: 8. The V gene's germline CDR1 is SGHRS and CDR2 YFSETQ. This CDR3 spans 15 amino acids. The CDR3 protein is CASSLRQGAGTEAFF. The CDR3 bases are TGCGCCAGCAGCCTGCGACAGGGGGCCGGTACTGAAGCTTTCTTT.

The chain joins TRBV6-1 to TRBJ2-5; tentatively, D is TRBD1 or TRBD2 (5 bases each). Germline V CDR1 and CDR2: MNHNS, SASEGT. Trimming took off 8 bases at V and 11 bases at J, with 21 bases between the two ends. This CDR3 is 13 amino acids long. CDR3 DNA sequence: TGTGCCAGCCTTTTTCGGGGCTCCAATGAGCAGTACTTC. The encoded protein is CASLFRGSNEQYF.

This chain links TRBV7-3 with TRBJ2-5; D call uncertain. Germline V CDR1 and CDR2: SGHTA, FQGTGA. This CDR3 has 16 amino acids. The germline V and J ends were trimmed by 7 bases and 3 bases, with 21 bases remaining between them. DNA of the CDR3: TGTGCCAGCACCCACTTGACCGCAAACCGAAAAGAGACCCAGTACTTC. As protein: CASTHLTANRKETQYF. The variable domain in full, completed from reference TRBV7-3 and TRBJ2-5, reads GAGVSQTPSNKVTEKGKYVELRCDPISGHTALYWYRQSLGQGPEFLIYFQGTGAADDSGLPNDRFFAVRPEGSVSTLKIQRTERGDSAVYLCASTHLTANRKETQYFGPGTRLLVL.

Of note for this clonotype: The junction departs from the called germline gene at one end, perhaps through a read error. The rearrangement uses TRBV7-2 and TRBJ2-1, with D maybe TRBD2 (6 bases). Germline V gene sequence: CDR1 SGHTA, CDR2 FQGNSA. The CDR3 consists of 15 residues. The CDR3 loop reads CASSLGEDSYNELFF. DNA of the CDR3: TGTGCCAGCAGCTTAGGGGAGGACTCCTACAATGAGCTGTTCTTC.

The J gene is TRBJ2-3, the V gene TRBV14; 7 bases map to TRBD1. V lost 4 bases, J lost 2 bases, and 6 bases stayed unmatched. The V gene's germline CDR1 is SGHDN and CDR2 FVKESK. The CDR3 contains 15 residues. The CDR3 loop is CASSRWDRNTDTQYF. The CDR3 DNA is TGTGCCAGCAGCCGATGGGACAGAAACACAGATACGCAGTATTTT.

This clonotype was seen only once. The CDR3 spells CASSWAGRVRADTQYF. As DNA, the CDR3 is TGTGCCAGCAGTTGGGCCGGCAGAGTGAGAGCAGATACGCAGTATTTT. The gene calls are TRBV12-3 or TRBV12-4 and TRBJ2-3; D uncertain. V was cut by 4 bases and J by 4 bases, with 18 bases left in between. The CDR3 is 16 amino acids.

Written as DNA, the CDR3 is TGTGCCAGCAGCGCGAACGGCGAGACCCAGTACTTC. Translation: CASSANGETQYF. The rearrangement joins TRBV7-9 to TRBJ2-5, with D unclear. Germline CDR1 and CDR2: SEHNR and FQNEAQ (reference sequence). The length of the CDR3 is 12 residues. Between the trimmed V and J ends, which lost 5 bases and 5 bases, there was a span of 9 bases.

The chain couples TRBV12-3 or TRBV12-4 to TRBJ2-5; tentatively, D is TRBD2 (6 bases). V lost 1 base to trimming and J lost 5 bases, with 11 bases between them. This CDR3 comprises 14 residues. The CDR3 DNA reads TGTGCCAGCAGTTTAGGCGGGGTCTGGGAGACCCAGTACTTC. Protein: CASSLGGVWETQYF.

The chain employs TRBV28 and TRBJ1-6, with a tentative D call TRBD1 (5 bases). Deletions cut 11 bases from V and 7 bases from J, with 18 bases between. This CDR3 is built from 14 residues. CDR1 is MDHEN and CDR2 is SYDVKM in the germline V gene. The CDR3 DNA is TGTGCCGTATCAAGGACAACTGACAATTCACCCCTCCACTTT. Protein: CAVSRTTDNSPLHF.

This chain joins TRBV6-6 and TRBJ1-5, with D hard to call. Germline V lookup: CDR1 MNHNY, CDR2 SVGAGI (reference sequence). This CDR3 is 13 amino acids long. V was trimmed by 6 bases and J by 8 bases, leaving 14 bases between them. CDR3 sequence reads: CASSPSLGEPQHF. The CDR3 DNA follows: TGTGCCAGCAGCCCTTCCCTGGGCGAGCCCCAGCATTTT.